This is a list of T cell receptor beta chains from one sample in a study of shared clonotypes between healthy human individuals. TCRdb's copy holds only in-frame clones and misses some; the assay was immunoSEQ multiplex PCR. The sample contains 850,000 to 1,200,000 clones, around 76% of which appear only once. Material: memory CD4+ T cells sorted from blood. The receptors were sampled from a man between 18 and 35 years old in good health. Each CDR3 is given with its conserved first and last residue. The D gene is left open where the match is weak. Clone size is not always given. Where it is, it says once, few, many or a class for expanded clones.

-	TRBV5-6	-	TRBJ2-5	TGTGCCAGCAGACCAAAGTACCAAGAGACCCAGTACTTC	CASRPKYQETQYF
TRBD1	TRBV30	many	TRBJ1-3	TGTGCCTGGAGTGGGGGGCAGGGGGCGTATGGAAACACCATATATTTT	CAWSGGQGAYGNTIYF
-	TRBV9	-	TRBJ2-7	TGTGCCAGCAGCGTAAGTACCGGTTGGAGCGAGCAGTACTTC	CASSVSTGWSEQYF
-	TRBV4-3	-	TRBJ1-5	TGCGCCAGCAGCCAATATGGACGGGGCAATCAGCCCCAGCATTTT	CASSQYGRGNQPQHF
-	TRBV18	many	TRBJ2-2	TGTGCCAGCTCACCACAGGGACTCACCACCGGGGAGCTGTTTTTT	CASSPQGLTTGELFF
TRBD1	TRBV2	-	TRBJ1-4	TGTGCCAGCAGAGGAACGACAGGGGGCCGGGAAAAACTGTTTTTT	CASRGTTGGREKLFF
-	TRBV2	-	TRBJ1-6	TGTGCCAGCAGAGTGGGACATAATAATTCACCCCTCCACTTT	CASRVGHNNSPLHF
-	TRBV28	once	TRBJ1-2	TGTGCCAGCAGTTACCCAGCGGGACCTAAGCTCGGCTACACCTTC	CASSYPAGPKLGYTF
-	TRBV11-2	-	TRBJ2-3	TGTGCCAGCAGCTTAGATTCTGTCCGGACAGATACGCAGTATTTT	CASSLDSVRTDTQYF
TRBD1	TRBV9	-	TRBJ2-1	TGTGCCAGCAGCCCCCGGACAGGAAGGAATGAGCAGTTCTTC	CASSPRTGRNEQFF
TRBD2	TRBV2	many	TRBJ2-7	TGTGCCAGCAGTGAAGCGAGAGCAGGGAGGGGATCTTTATACTCCTACGAGCAGTACTTC	CASSEARAGRGSLYSYEQYF
-	TRBV5-1	few	TRBJ1-1	TGCGCCAGCAGCTTGAGCAGGGGAGGGTGGGAGAACACTGAAGCTTTCTTT	CASSLSRGGWENTEAFF
-	TRBV5-1	-	TRBJ1-2	TGCGCCAGCAGCTTGATCCAGGACTATGGCTACACCTTC	CASSLIQDYGYTF
-	TRBV7-6	-	TRBJ1-6	TGTGCCAGCGGGAAAAATTCACCCCTCCACTTT	CASGKNSPLHF
-	TRBV19	-	TRBJ2-5	TGTGCCAGTACAACGCAGGGCCAAGAGACCCAGTACTTC	CASTTQGQETQYF
-	TRBV7-7	-	TRBJ2-5	TGTGCTAGCAGCTTACAGGCCCAAGAGACCCAGTACTTC	CASSLQAQETQYF
-	TRBV2	-	TRBJ1-1	TGTGCCACTGCCAGGGGCCTGGGGACTGAAGCTTTCTTT	CATARGLGTEAFF
-	TRBV5-6	-	TRBJ2-7	TGTGCCAGCAGCCAAACTTACGAGCAGTACTTC	CASSQTYEQYF
TRBD1	TRBV25-1	-	TRBJ1-1	TGTGCCAGCAGTGCAACAGCGGGACAGGGGGAGACGAACACTGAAGCTTTCTTT	CASSATAGQGETNTEAFF
TRBD2	TRBV7-8	-	TRBJ2-5	TGTGCCAGCAGCCCCGGGGGGGGAGGAGTGGAGACCCAGTACTTC	CASSPGGGGVETQYF